This TCR beta chain was identified during a study of OX40 agonist ivuxolimab in advanced cancers. Germline-derived CDR1 and CDR2 are MNHEY and SVGAGI. CDR3 length equals 15 residues. V was clipped by 5 bases and J by 0 bases; unmatched bases: 6. Sequenced by immunoSEQ multiplex PCR; TCRdb stores in-frame clones only, minus some. The data show some 34,000 clones, more than 80% seen once. The J gene is TRBJ1-2, the V gene TRBV6-5, with TRBD1 matching 7 bases. The receptor's source is an adult with an advanced solid tumor such as melanoma, head and neck, liver or kidney cancer. This specimen was CD4+ or CD8+ T cells sorted from blood, taken in a trial of the OX40 agonist ivuxolimab. The CDR3 loop reads CASSGPGQSNYGYTF. The CDR3 region has the DNA TGTGCCAGCAGTGGACCGGGACAGTCTAACTATGGCTACACCTTC.